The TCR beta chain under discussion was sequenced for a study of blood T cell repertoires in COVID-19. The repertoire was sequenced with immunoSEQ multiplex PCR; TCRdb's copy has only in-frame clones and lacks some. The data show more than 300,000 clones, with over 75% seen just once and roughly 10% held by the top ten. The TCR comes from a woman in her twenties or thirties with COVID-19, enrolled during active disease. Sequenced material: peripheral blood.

The CDR3: CASSEYDQREAFF. In DNA, the CDR3 is TGTGCCAGCAGTGAATATGACCAGCGTGAAGCTTTCTTT. V gene TRBV25-1 combines with J gene TRBJ1-1; D remains unclear. This CDR3 spans 13 amino acids. V was clipped by 0 bases and J by 7 bases, with 9 bases between them. Germline loops: CDR1 MGHDK, CDR2 SYGVNS.